This T cell receptor (beta chain) was found in a study of blood T cell repertoires in COVID-19 (dated by TCRdb to 2020 to 2022). Background on the whole study: Collaborator samples came from the United States, Italy and Spain and covered acute and convalescent phases of COVID-19. The prospective study material was composed of cDNA or gDNA derived from T cells, B-cell-depleted T cells, or PBMCs. The sample metadata nearly always contained a de-identified subject ID, COVID-19 status, age in years and sex. Subjects who had been exposed to COVID-19, were actively infected with it, or had recovered from it provided the deeply sampled blood TCRbeta repertoires that made up the dataset. Where HLA class I and class II types were available, the types were taken from metadata supplied by the sample provider, not from assay-based typing. The samples were drawn from two sources: the first 160 participants of the ongoing ImmuneRACE study, and over 950 subjects contributed by 6 global collaborators. The repertoires were released in a freely available public database intended as a resource for research on the immune response to SARS-CoV-2. Overall results and qualifications from the work: Clinical and demographic metadata were provided uncurated, with the amount varying by source and participant.

The CDR3 starts with the cysteine, ends with the phenylalanine, and has 13 residues. Of the read, only the CDR3 DNA is kept; its 39 bases are in frame from base 1. Per the germline V gene, MDHEN is the CDR1 and SYDVKM is the CDR2. V is pared back by 6 bases and J by 2 bases, with 10 bases lying between the germline termini. TCRbeta CDR3 regions were amplified from genomic DNA using the immunoSEQ Assay, a bias-controlled multiplex PCR. The authors' analysis ran thus. Nucleated cell counts per sample were estimated from amplification of reference gene primers within the assay. Sequence reads were collapsed and filtered to measure the absolute abundance of every unique TCRbeta CDR3 rearrangement. For each sample, productive Simpson clonality was calculated as the square root of Simpson's diversity index across productive rearrangements. Here the immuneACCESS table is served through TCRdb, limited to in-frame sequences with V and J called. Missing clones are a known gap in these copies; in checked studies unresolved V genes cover under half, and the rest lacks a known reason. V and J calls and clone size come straight from that table; D and trimming were deduced from the DNA. The sample yields 330,000 or so clones; approximately 88% were counted once. The ten largest clonotypes hold around 4.6% of the sample.

Regarding this clone: It has no known antigen specificity. No base quality information exists; no much larger clone differs at one position.

Participants in the prospective study were enrolled through a virtual design, were aged about 18 to 90 years, and lived in approximately 25 United States geographic areas. In the prospective study, cohorts were assigned on the basis of participant-reported clinical history obtained from a screening survey and a study questionnaire. ImmuneRACE Cohort 3 recovered participants were defined by two consecutive negative NP/OP PCR tests, healthcare professional clearance, or symptom resolution. In the prospective study, mobile phlebotomists collected whole blood, serum and a nasopharyngeal or oropharyngeal swab from each participant. Over an approximately 2-month period, participants in the prospective study had the option of providing additional blood draws and questionnaires. Before DNA extraction, prospective study blood samples were shipped either frozen or at room temperature.

The sequenced sample was PBMCs or T cells enriched from blood (not recorded which). This clonotype was sampled from a man aged 25-45 years who had recovered from COVID-19. Recombination connected TRBV28 to TRBJ2-5, with the D gene uncertain. The DNA sequence reads TGTGCCAGCAGCCCGAGGCCTCAAGAGACCCAGTACTTC. It specifies CASSPRPQETQYF.